This T cell receptor beta chain originates from a study of read filtering for tumor transcriptome and immune sequencing. Worth noting for this clonotype: At one end, the junction sequence differs from germline, possibly due to a read error.

The library was built from roughly 400 ng RNA with molecular barcoded adaptors for alpha/delta and beta/gamma chains. TCRdb analysed the reads with MiXCR anew, one entry per CDR3 protein. The sample lists fewer than 30,000 distinct CDR3 sequences, about 15% seen once, with roughly 44% in the top ten. The CDR3 has 15 amino acids. Germline assignment: CDR1 LGHDT and CDR2 YNNKEL (reference sequence). The receptor's source is a donor aged 40 or older with multiple myeloma. Sequencing used a population of CD138-negative cells sorted from bone marrow. This chain joins TRBV3-1 and TRBJ2-1; TRBD2 agrees at 7 bases. CDR3 nucleotide sequence: TGTGCCAGCAGTCCCTCCGCGGGAGTAGCCAATGGGCAGTTCTTC. It encodes CASSPSAGVANGQFF.